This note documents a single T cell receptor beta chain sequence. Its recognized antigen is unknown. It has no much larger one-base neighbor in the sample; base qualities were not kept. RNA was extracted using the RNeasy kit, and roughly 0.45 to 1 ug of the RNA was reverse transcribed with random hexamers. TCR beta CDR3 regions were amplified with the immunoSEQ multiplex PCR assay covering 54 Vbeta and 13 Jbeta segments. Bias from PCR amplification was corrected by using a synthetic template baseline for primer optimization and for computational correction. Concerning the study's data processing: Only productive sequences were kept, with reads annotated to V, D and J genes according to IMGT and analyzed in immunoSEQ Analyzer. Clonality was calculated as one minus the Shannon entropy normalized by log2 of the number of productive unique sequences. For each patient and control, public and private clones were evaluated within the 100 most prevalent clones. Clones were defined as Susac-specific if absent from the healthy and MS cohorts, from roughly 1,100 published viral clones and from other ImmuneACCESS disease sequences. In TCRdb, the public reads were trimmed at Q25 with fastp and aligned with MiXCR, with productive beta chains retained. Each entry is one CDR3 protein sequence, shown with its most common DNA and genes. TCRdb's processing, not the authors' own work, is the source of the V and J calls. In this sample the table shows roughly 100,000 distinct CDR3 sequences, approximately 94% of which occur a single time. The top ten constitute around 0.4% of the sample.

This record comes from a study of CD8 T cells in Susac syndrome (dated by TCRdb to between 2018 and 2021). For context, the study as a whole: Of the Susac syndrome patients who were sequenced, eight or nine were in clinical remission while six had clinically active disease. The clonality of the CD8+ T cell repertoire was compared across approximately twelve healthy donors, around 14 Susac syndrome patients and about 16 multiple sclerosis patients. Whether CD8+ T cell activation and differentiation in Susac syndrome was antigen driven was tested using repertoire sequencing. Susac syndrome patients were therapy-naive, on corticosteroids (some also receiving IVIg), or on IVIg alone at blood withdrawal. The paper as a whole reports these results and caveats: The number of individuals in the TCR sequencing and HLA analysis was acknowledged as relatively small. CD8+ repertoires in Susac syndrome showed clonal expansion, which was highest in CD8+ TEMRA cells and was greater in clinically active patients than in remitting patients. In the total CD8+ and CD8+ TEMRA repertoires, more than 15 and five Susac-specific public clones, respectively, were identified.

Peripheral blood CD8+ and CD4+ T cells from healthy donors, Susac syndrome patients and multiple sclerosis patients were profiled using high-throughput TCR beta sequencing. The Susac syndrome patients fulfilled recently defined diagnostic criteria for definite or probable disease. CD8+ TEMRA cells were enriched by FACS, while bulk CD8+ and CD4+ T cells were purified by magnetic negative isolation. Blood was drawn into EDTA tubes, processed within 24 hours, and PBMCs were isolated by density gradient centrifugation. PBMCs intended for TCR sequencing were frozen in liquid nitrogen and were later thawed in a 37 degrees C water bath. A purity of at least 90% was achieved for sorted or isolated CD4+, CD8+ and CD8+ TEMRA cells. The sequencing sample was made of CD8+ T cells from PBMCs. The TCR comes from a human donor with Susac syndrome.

The CDR3 protein is CATSETTSGSTDTQYF. The DNA reads TGTGCCACCAGTGAGACAACTAGCGGCAGCACAGATACGCAGTATTTT. The chain couples TRBV24-1 to TRBJ2-3, with TRBD2 matching 8 junction bases. Germline trimming: 4 bases from V, 0 bases from J; junction bases outside gene matches: 5. Per the germline V gene, KGHDR is the CDR1 and SFDVKD is the CDR2. Counted from cysteine to phenylalanine, this CDR3 has 16 amino acids. The read is trimmed to its CDR3 DNA, 48 bases read in frame from base 1.